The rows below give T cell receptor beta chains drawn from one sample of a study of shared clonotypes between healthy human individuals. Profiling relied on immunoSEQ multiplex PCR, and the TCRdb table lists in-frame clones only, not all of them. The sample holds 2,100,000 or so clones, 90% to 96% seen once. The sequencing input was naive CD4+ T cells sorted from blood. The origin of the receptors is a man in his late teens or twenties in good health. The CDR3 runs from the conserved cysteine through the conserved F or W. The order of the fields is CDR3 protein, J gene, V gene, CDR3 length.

CASSIAGGGYTF TRBJ1-2 TRBV5-4 12
CASSLDRRYEQYF TRBJ2-7 TRBV4-3 13
CASSEGGRVSSGNTIYF TRBJ1-3 TRBV28 17
CASTFIGQGYYGYTF TRBJ1-2 TRBV19 15
CASSLGLRQGNTEAFF TRBJ1-1 TRBV5-1 16
CASRRDTDTQYF TRBJ2-3 TRBV5-4 12
CASSQDRGPFRYGYTF TRBJ1-2 TRBV4-1 16
CASSLLAGTTDTQYF TRBJ2-3 TRBV4-1 15
CASTRGEGKEQYF TRBJ2-7 TRBV7-9 13
CASSQVGTWDEQFF TRBJ2-1 TRBV4-1 14
CASSLSGGLTSTDTQYF TRBJ2-3 TRBV5-4 17
CASSRNRDLAGELFF TRBJ2-2 TRBV7-9 15
CASSSLSSYQETQYF TRBJ2-5 TRBV7-2 15
CASSVGDRVYEQYF TRBJ2-7 TRBV27 14
CASSVWGGSTDTQYF TRBJ2-3 TRBV9 15
CASSPQRSPGELFF TRBJ2-2 TRBV18 14
CASSPTWGGTEAFF TRBJ1-1 TRBV6-5 14
CASSSFNEQYF TRBJ2-7 TRBV27 11
CATSRAGTQIDEQYF TRBJ2-7 TRBV15 15
CASSLERSDYEQYF TRBJ2-7 TRBV11-2 14
CASSIRDRVYEQYF TRBJ2-7 TRBV19 14
CASSQILSYGYTF TRBJ1-2 TRBV28 13
CASSPRTGGYTF TRBJ1-2 TRBV18 12
CASSPGRAAKNIQYF TRBJ2-4 TRBV7-2 15
CASSGPGWQETQYF TRBJ2-5 TRBV2 14
CVSSGNRQETQYF TRBJ2-5 TRBV6-1 13
CASSVGTGPYNEQFF TRBJ2-1 TRBV9 15
CASSVGSGELFF TRBJ1-4 TRBV10-2 12
CASSLRAGETQYF TRBJ2-5 TRBV5-4 13
CASSLGLADNEQFF TRBJ2-1 TRBV7-9 14
CASSLDRGTYGYTF TRBJ1-2 TRBV28 14
CASSLGAYPGGTDTQYF TRBJ2-3 TRBV5-8 17
CASSQDEGVAGRGQFF TRBJ2-1 TRBV4-3 16
CASSQRTPEPYEQYF TRBJ2-7 TRBV4-1 15
CASSRQVEIYYEQYF TRBJ2-7 TRBV4-2 15
CASSRDGSSTDTQYF TRBJ2-3 TRBV5-5 15
CASSLFADTQYF TRBJ2-3 TRBV7-2 12
CAWIVRGVTEAFF TRBJ1-1 TRBV30 13
CASSLPGQLANYGYTF TRBJ1-2 TRBV11-2 16
CASAGLADSQETQYF TRBJ2-5 TRBV7-2 15
CASSRYTGTNQPQHF TRBJ1-5 TRBV7-2 15
CASSFGSGFYEQYF TRBJ2-7 TRBV5-1 14
CASSAGGDSYGYTF TRBJ1-2 TRBV5-1 14
CASSSRGGTSENEQFF TRBJ2-1 TRBV7-6 16
CASSLASRPASSYEQYF TRBJ2-7 TRBV5-1 17
CASGHGGTNEKLFF TRBJ1-4 TRBV5-1 14
CASRLARLEKETQYF TRBJ2-5 TRBV12-2 15
CASSFVGQINSPLHF TRBJ1-6 TRBV7-9 15
CSVDVGSGELFF TRBJ2-2 TRBV29-1 12
CASSDWGLNPPTYEQYF TRBJ2-7 TRBV6-4 17
CASSDGTRTGELFF TRBJ2-2 TRBV6-1 14
CASSGTGGRETQYF TRBJ2-5 TRBV6-6 14
CATSRDLRGPNTGELFF TRBJ2-2 TRBV15 17
CSVVGALPYQETQYF TRBJ2-5 TRBV29-1 15
CASSRAKTGVVRNEQFF TRBJ2-1 TRBV11-2 17